Presented here are 21 T cell receptor beta chains from one specimen sequenced in a study of blood T cells in healthy people across ages. Through a sample-barcoded 5' primer and a J-beta primer mix, a second PCR was run for about 6 to 11 cycles. TCRdb re-derived calls from the 5' RACE reads in MiXCR, one entry per CDR3 protein. Among approximately 850,000 distinct CDR3 sequences, roughly 60% were seen once, and the ten largest hold 22%. Source material: blood. Receptors were obtained from a man aged 25 to 45 in good health.

This clonotype has only a few counts. The rearrangement uses TRBV11-1 and TRBJ1-2, with 7 positions matching TRBD1. Losses at the gene ends were 4 bases for V and 5 bases for J; bases not matched to a gene: 13. CDR1 is SGHAT, CDR2 FQDESV, per germline (reference sequence). The CDR3 loop spans 16 amino acids. CDR3 in DNA: TGTGCCAGCAGCTCCCGGGACAGAAACTCAAATTATGGCTACACCTTC. Protein product: CASSSRDRNSNYGYTF.

V gene TRBV7-2 combines with J gene TRBJ2-1, with D tentatively TRBD1 (5 bases). The V gene's germline CDR1 is SGHTA and CDR2 FQGNSA. Trimming stripped 5 bases from V and 6 bases from J, with 14 bases between. The length of the CDR3 is 14 residues. The CDR3 here is CASSPQTEVNEQFF. DNA for the CDR3: TGTGCCAGCAGCCCGCAGACAGAGGTCAATGAGCAGTTCTTC.

The chain has TRBV6-1 and TRBJ2-3, with 12 bases that match TRBD2. This CDR3 spans 18 amino acids. The ends lost 2 bases at V and 3 bases at J; junction bases unmatched: 9. The germline CDR1 and CDR2 sequences are MNHNS and SASEGT. CDR3 amino acids: CASSESLAGGRSTDTQYF. CDR3 in DNA: TGTGCCAGCAGTGAATCACTAGCGGGAGGTAGAAGTACAGATACGCAGTATTTT.

V and J are TRBV6-6 and TRBJ2-7; 7 nucleotides line up with TRBD2. Trimming removed 2 bases from V and 6 bases from J; junction bases left unmatched: 7. The CDR3 covers 14 residues. The germline CDR1 and CDR2 sequences are MNHNY and SVGAGI (reference sequence). The chain's CDR3 is CASSYASGTTEQYF. The CDR3 bases are TGTGCCAGCAGTTACGCCAGCGGGACTACCGAGCAGTACTTC.

This clonotype was recorded only once. The chain has TRBV9 and TRBJ1-2; maybe TRBD1 (6 bases). The CDR3 is 14 residues long. Trimming shortened V by 3 bases and J by 6 bases, and 15 bases separated the two germline ends. Germline values: CDR1 SGDLS, CDR2 YYNGEE. DNA of the CDR3: TGTGCCAGCAGCGAGGTTTCGGGGGCTCATGGCTACACCTTC. Translating it yields CASSEVSGAHGYTF.

The rearrangement uses TRBV4-1 and TRBJ2-7, with 11 bases lining up with TRBD1. Germline values: CDR1 MGHRA, CDR2 YSYEKL. Germline trimming cut 3 bases from V and 7 bases from J; bases unmatched to any gene: 11. This CDR3 spans 16 amino acids. In DNA form, the CDR3 reads TGCGCCAGCAGCCATCCGGGGACAGGGGGAAGGAATGAGCAGTACTTC. This gives the protein CASSHPGTGGRNEQYF.

Remarks on this clonotype: Germline and junction disagree at one end, which may indicate a read error. This rearrangement joins TRBV30 to TRBJ2-5; possible D gene TRBD2, 5 bases. CDR1 is GTSNPN, CDR2 SVGIG, per germline (reference sequence). The CDR3 has 12 amino acids. CDR3 bases: TGTGCCGGGAGTCCTGACGTTGGAGAGCAGTACTTC. This sequence encodes CAGSPDVGEQYF.

This clonotype was seen a few times. This rearrangement joins TRBV2 to TRBJ2-5; D remains unclear. This CDR3 contains 11 residues. Germline CDR1 SNHLY, CDR2 FYNNEI. The CDR3, as DNA: TGTGCTAACAGCCTGCAAGAGACCCAGTACTTC. Protein product: CANSLQETQYF.

This clonotype was found a few times. The J gene is TRBJ1-2, the V gene TRBV29-1; 9 nucleotides agree with TRBD1. The CDR3 loop spans 15 amino acids. Germline assignment: CDR1 SQVTM and CDR2 ANQGSEA. The ends lost 4 bases at V and 4 bases at J; junction bases unmatched: 10. CDR3 coding DNA: TGCAGCGTTGGTGACCGGGACAGGGAGGCCTATGGCTACACCTTC. This codes for CSVGDRDREAYGYTF.

The chain is built from TRBV20-1 and TRBJ2-3, with 11 bases matching TRBD2. V dropped 5 bases and J dropped 2; count of bases not matched to a gene: 12. The CDR3 covers 17 residues. Germline CDR1 is DFQATT and CDR2 is SNEGSKA (reference sequence). The CDR3 spells CSALGVAGGKTTDTQYF. Here the CDR3 DNA reads TGCAGTGCTCTGGGGGTAGCGGGGGGGAAAACCACAGATACGCAGTATTTT.

This clonotype was seen only a few times. The V call is TRBV9, the J call TRBJ1-2; D gene unclear. The CDR3 spans 15 residues. V lost 0 bases and J lost 8, with 17 bases in between. Looked up from germline, CDR1 is SGDLS and CDR2 is YYNGEE. In DNA form, the CDR3 reads TGTGCCAGCAGCGTAGCTTCTTCGGATTTCGGGGGCTACACCTTC. Protein: CASSVASSDFGGYTF.

The chain combines TRBV28 with TRBJ2-7; no clear D gene. This CDR3 contains 11 residues. Germline CDR1 reads MDHEN; CDR2 reads SYDVKM. The V end was cut by 7 bases, the J end by 3 bases, with 7 bases between. The CDR3 loop reads CASTRRYEQYF. The CDR3 bases are TGTGCCAGCACCCGACGCTACGAGCAGTACTTC.

The chain is built from TRBV15 and TRBJ2-5, with TRBD2 matching over 9 bases. The DNA end is more similar to TRBJ2-7, so the J call may be wrong. This CDR3 is 14 amino acids long. Germline CDR1 reads LNHNV; CDR2 reads YYDKDF (reference sequence). CDR3: CATSQAGGTYEQYF. The CDR3 bases are TGTGCCACCAGCCAAGCGGGAGGCACCTACGAGCAGTACTTC.

The chain has TRBV20-1 and TRBJ2-5; 11 bases match TRBD1. The CDR3 totals 14 residues. Germline V gives CDR1 DFQATT, CDR2 SNEGSKA (reference sequence). V lost 1 base and J lost 11; bases outside the gene matches: 9. The CDR3 coding sequence is TGCAGTGCTAGAGTATGGACAGGGGGCCGGGAGCAGTACTTC. It encodes CSARVWTGGREQYF.

The J gene is TRBJ2-7, the V gene TRBV10-3; 8 bases agree with TRBD1. Germline assignment: CDR1 ENHRY and CDR2 SYGVKD. V lost 3 bases and J lost 3; bases outside the gene matches: 7. This CDR3 comprises 15 residues. The CDR3 loop is CAISDRDRFYYEQYF. CDR3 nucleotides: TGTGCCATCAGTGATCGGGACAGGTTTTACTACGAGCAGTACTTC.

This clonotype was found a few times. This chain uses TRBV21-1 with TRBJ2-1. TRBV21-1 is described as a pseudogene. CDR3 size: 14 residues. The CDR3 sequence is CASSKGRISNEQFF. The CDR3 DNA reads as TGTGCCAGCAGCAAAGGTCGGATTTCCAATGAGCAGTTCTTC.

The rearrangement joins TRBV5-1 to TRBJ1-4; D might be TRBD1 (5 bases). The CDR3 has 15 amino acids. From germline, CDR1 is SGHRS and CDR2 YFSETQ. Trimming shortened V by 0 bases and J by 5 bases, and 11 bases separated the two germline ends. Here the CDR3 reads CASSLEAGPNEKLFF. The CDR3 nucleotides read TGCGCCAGCAGCTTGGAAGCAGGGCCGAATGAAAAACTGTTTTTT.

A few counts support this clonotype. The rearrangement links TRBV29-1 to TRBJ2-3; D is undetermined. Per germline, CDR1 SQVTM and CDR2 ANQGSEA. The CDR3 is 13 amino acids. CDR3 sequence (DNA): TGCGGGATGGGGAACGAAGGTGGAGATACGCAGTATTTT. It is translated as CGMGNEGGDTQYF.

The rearrangement uses TRBV2 and TRBJ2-5; the match to TRBD2 covers 7 bases. The CDR3 loop spans 15 amino acids. Germline V gene lookup returns CDR1 SNHLY and CDR2 FYNNEI. The junction had 9 bases not matched to a gene; V was cut back by 3 bases and J by 5 bases. CDR3 DNA: TGTGCCAGCAGTGATTGGAGCGGGGTTTGGGAGACCCAGTACTTC. Translation: CASSDWSGVWETQYF.

The chain couples TRBV6-2 or TRBV6-3 to TRBJ2-7, with D unresolved. The CDR3 has 12 residues. The V gene lost 7 bases and the J gene lost 4 bases, with 11 bases spanning the gap. Germline V gene lookup returns CDR1 MNHEY and CDR2 SVGEGT. The CDR3 sequence: CASKLRGYEQYF. As DNA, the CDR3 is TGTGCCAGCAAGCTCCGCGGATACGAGCAGTACTTC.

CDR3 sequence: CASSLRDSHAGELFF. The CDR3 bases are TGTGCCAGCAGCCTACGGGACAGCCACGCCGGGGAGCTGTTTTTT. The chain has TRBV13 and TRBJ2-2, with 7 positions matching TRBD1. Trimming removed 5 bases from V and 6 bases from J; junction bases left unmatched: 9. The CDR3 contains 15 residues. The V gene's germline CDR1 is PRHDT and CDR2 FYEKMQ (reference sequence).